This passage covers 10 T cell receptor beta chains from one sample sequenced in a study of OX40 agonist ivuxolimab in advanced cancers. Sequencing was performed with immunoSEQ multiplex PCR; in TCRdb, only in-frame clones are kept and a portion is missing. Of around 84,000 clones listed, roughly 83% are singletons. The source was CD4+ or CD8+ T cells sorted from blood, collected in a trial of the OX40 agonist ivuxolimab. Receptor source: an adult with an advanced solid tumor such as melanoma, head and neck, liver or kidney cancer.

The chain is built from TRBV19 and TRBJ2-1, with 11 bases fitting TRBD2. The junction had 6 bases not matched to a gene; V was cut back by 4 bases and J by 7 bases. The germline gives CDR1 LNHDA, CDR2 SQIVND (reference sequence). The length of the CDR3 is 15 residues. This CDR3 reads CASSTIAGGKNEQFF. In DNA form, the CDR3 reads TGTGCCAGTAGTACTATAGCGGGAGGGAAAAATGAGCAGTTCTTC.

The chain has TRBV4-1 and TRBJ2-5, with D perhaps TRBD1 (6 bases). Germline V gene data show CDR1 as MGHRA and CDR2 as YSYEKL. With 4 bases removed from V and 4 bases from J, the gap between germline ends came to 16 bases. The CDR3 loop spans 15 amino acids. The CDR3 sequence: CASSPAAGARETQYF. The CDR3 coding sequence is TGCGCCAGCAGCCCCGCGGCAGGGGCTAGAGAGACCCAGTACTTC.

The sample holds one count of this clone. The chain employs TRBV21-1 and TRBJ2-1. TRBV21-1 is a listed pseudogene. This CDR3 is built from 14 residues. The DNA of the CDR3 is TGTGCCAGCACCCCAACCACCCAAAACAATGAGCAGTTCTTC. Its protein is CASTPTTQNNEQFF.

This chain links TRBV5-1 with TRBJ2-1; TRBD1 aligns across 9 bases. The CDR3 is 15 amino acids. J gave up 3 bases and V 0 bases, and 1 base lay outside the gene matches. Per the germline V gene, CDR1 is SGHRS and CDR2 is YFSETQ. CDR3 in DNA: TGCGCCAGCAGCTTGGGGGACAGGGACTACAATGAGCAGTTCTTC. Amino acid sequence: CASSLGDRDYNEQFF.

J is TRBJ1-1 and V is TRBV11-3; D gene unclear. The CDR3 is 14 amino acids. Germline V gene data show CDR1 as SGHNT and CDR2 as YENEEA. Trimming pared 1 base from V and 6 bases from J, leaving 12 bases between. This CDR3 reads CASSLGGSNAEAFF. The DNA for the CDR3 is TGTGCCAGCAGCTTAGGTGGATCTAACGCTGAAGCTTTCTTT. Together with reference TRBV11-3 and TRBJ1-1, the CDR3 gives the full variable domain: EAGVVQSPRYKIIEKKQPVAFWCNPISGHNTLYWYLQNLGQGPELLIRYENEEAVDDSQLPKDRFSAERLKGVDSTLKIQPAELGDSAVYLCASSLGGSNAEAFFGQGTRLTVV.

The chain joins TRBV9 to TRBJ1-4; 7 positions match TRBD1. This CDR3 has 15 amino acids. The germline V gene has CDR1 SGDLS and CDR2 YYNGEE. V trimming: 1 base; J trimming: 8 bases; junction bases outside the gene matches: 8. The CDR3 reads CASSVNSQGGEKLFF. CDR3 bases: TGTGCCAGCAGCGTAAATAGTCAGGGGGGCGAAAAACTGTTTTTT. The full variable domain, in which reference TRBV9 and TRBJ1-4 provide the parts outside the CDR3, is DSGVTQTPKHLITATGQRVTLRCSPRSGDLSVYWYQQSLDQGLQFLIQYYNGEERAKGNILERFSAQQFPDLHSELNLSSLELGDSALYFCASSVNSQGGEKLFFGSGTQLSVL.

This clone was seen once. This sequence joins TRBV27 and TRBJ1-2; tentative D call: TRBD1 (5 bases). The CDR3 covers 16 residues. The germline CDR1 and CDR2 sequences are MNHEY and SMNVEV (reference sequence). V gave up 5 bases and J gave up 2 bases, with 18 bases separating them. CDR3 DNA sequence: TGTGCCAGCAGTCCCCGGGCGGGGCGATTGAACTATGGCTACACCTTC. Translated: CASSPRAGRLNYGYTF.

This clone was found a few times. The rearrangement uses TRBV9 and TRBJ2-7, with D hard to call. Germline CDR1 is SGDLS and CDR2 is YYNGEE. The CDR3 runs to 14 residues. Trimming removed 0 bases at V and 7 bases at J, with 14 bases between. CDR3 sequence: CASSVVDDFGEQYF. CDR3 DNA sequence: TGTGCCAGCAGCGTAGTTGACGACTTTGGGGAGCAGTACTTC.

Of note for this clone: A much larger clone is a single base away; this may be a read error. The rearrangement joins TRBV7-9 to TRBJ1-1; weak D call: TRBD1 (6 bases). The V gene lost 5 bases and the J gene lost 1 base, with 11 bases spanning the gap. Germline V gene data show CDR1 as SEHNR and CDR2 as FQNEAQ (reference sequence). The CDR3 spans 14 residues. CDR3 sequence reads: CASSPQGRNTEAFF. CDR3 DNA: TGTGCCAGCAGCCCACAGGGCAGGAACACTGAAGCTTTCTTT.

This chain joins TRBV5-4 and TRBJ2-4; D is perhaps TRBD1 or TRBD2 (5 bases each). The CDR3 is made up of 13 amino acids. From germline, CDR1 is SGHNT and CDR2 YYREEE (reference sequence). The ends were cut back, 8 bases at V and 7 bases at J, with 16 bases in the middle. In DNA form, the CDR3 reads TGTGCCAGTAGCACCGGGACGGTGAACATTCAGTACTTC. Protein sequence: CASSTGTVNIQYF.